One T cell receptor beta chain is described in this entry. There is no known antigen for this receptor. It has no much larger one-base neighbor in the sample; base qualities were not kept. Based on the germline V gene, the CDR1 and CDR2 sequences are SGHAT and FQNNGV. The CDR3 runs 15 amino acids, cysteine and phenylalanine included. Only the CDR3 region is kept as DNA, spanning 45 bases read in frame from base 1. Cut back by 6 bases and 0 bases, the V and J ends lie 9 bases apart. TCR beta CDR3 regions were amplified from RNA transcripts for repertoire sequencing. A first-round RT-PCR used HTBI primers with the Qiagen OneStep RT-PCR kit, followed by a second-round multiplex PCR, size selection and purification. Libraries were sequenced on an Illumina HiSeq2000 using paired-end 100 bp reads. As for the authors' bioinformatics: Reads were processed with SOAPnuke, discarding reads with adapters, uncalled bases, mean Phred below 15, or no exact constant-primer or identifier match. COPE v1.2.5 was used to merge the high-quality paired reads. Each unique nucleotide sequence was defined as a clonotype, and clonotypes were aligned to IMGT TRB V, D and J references with MiTCR v1.1. Only V-J combinations with frequency above 0.0001 were analysed, covering around 99% of repertoires. For each V-J combination, a TCR clonal expansion and chaos score was defined as the ratio of F50 clonal expansion to chaos observed in the TCRdist matrix. Welch's t-statistics and random forest were used to reduce features to about a dozen V-J combinations, which were fed into a naive Bayes classifier. The similarity between thyroid and blood repertoires was quantified using the Morisita-Horn index. TCRdb trimmed public reads at Q25 via fastp, called clones via MiXCR and kept in-frame beta chains. Every distinct CDR3 protein forms one entry, paired with its most common genes and DNA. The V and J calls follow TCRdb's processing rather than the paper's. The sample profile shows about 400,000 distinct CDR3 sequences; about a sixth of them were found once. The ten top clones hold roughly 1.4% of the sample.

This sample is part of a study of Graves' ophthalmopathy and Graves' hyperthyroidism (dated by TCRdb to the late 2010s). For the wider study: Peripheral blood was collected before any treatment was given, at the time of initial diagnosis. The approximately 97 discovery patients were randomly divided into training and test sets at a 7:3 ratio. In total, 135 blood samples were TCR-sequenced: 40 to 45 ophthalmopathy, some 75 hyperthyroidism and 17 hyperthyroidism-to-ophthalmopathy patients. In roughly 6 hyperthyroidism patients, the T-cell repertoires found in thyroid tissue were compared with those found in blood. To tell Graves' ophthalmopathy apart from Graves' hyperthyroidism, and to predict which patients would progress to ophthalmopathy, the study relied on TCR beta repertoire signatures. To explore V-J signatures that separate ophthalmopathy from hyperthyroidism, a discovery set of about a hundred patients was enrolled, consisting of under 50 with ophthalmopathy and some 59 with stable hyperthyroidism. An independent validation cohort comprised around 20 hyperthyroidism patients and 15 to 17 patients who later progressed from hyperthyroidism to ophthalmopathy. Following sample collection, hyperthyroidism patients were given methimazole at a starting dose of 30 mg daily, and ophthalmopathy patients were given high-dose intravenous methylprednisolone. General conclusions and limits of the study: Sample size was not statistically predetermined, and group allocation was not concealed from the investigators. In validation, the model predicted ophthalmopathy progression with 55% to 71% sensitivity and around 72% specificity; roughly 11 predicted patients were CT-confirmed with GO in a median of 6.5 months. Most expanded thyroid clonotypes with frequency above 0.001 were also detected in blood, suggesting blood repertoires may reflect the thyroid immune response. The 13-signature model separated ophthalmopathy from stable hyperthyroidism with roughly 88% sensitivity and approximately 83% specificity in cross-validation, and 80%/75% in the test set.

Patients with ophthalmopathy had moderately to severely active disease, with a Clinical Activity Score of 3 or more, a NOSPECS grade of 4 or more, and a disease duration of less than 3 months. Patients were excluded if they had other autoimmune diseases, uncontrolled infections, pregnancy or lactation. Diagnosis was based on clinical symptoms, serum thyroxine, TRAb, thyroid ultrasound and orbital computed tomography. Using Ficoll-Paque density gradient centrifugation, PBMCs were isolated from less than 11 ml of fresh peripheral blood. Total RNA was extracted using Trizol reagent, and RNA quality was checked on an Agilent 2100 Bioanalyzer.

The chain uses TRBV11-2 and TRBJ2-6, with no confident D gene call. Sequencing was done on a sample of peripheral blood. The receptor was derived from a woman younger than 35 with Graves' ophthalmopathy. Donor details come from another sample of the same person, matched by shared clones. CDR3 sequence: CASRQTGSGANVLTF. The nucleotide sequence reads TGTGCCAGCAGACAAACGGGCTCTGGGGCCAACGTCCTGACTTTC. Full variable domain (CDR3 extended with the reference TRBV11-2 and TRBJ2-6 proteins): EAGVAQSPRYKIIEKRQSVAFWCNPISGHATLYWYQQILGQGPKLLIQFQNNGVVDDSQLPKDRFSAERLKGVDSTLKIQPAKLEDSAVYLCASRQTGSGANVLTFGAGSRLTVL.